The 5 T cell receptor beta chains given below trace back to one sample, sequenced in a study of blood T cell repertoires in COVID-19. Measured with immunoSEQ multiplex PCR; TCRdb has only the in-frame clones, and not every one. This table has around 300,000 clones, around 87% appearing once. The source material was PBMCs or T cells enriched from blood (not recorded which). These receptor sequences come from a woman aged 18-29 years who had recovered from COVID-19.

The chain carries TRBV19 and TRBJ1-5; possible D gene TRBD1, 6 bases. Germline CDR1 LNHDA, CDR2 SQIVND (reference sequence). This CDR3 is built from 14 residues. Trimming took 8 bases from V and 7 from J, leaving 18 bases between them. The CDR3 region has the DNA TGTGCCAGTCTCAACAGGGCGAACGGGCAGCCCCAGCATTTT. Translation: CASLNRANGQPQHF. Full variable domain (outside the CDR3, taken from reference TRBV19 and TRBJ1-5): DGGITQSPKYLFRKEGQNVTLSCEQNLNHDAMYWYRQDPGQGLRLIYYSQIVNDFQKGDIAEGYSVSREKKESFPLTVTSAQKNPTAFYLCASLNRANGQPQHFGDGTRLSIL.

The table lists this clone with a count of one. V and J are TRBV5-1 and TRBJ1-1, with D maybe TRBD1 (5 bases). Germline V CDR1 and CDR2: SGHRS, YFSETQ. This CDR3 has 15 residues. Between the trimmed V and J ends, which lost 4 bases and 5 bases, there was a span of 18 bases. CDR3 sequence: CASSPVGGARTEAFF. The CDR3 DNA follows: TGCGCCAGCAGCCCAGTAGGAGGGGCCCGGACTGAAGCTTTCTTT.

J is TRBJ1-2 and V is TRBV27, with no clear D. Germline CDR1 reads MNHEY; CDR2 reads SMNVEV (reference sequence). The CDR3 spans 17 residues. The V end was cut by 7 bases, the J end by 0 bases, with 21 bases between. CDR3 sequence reads: CASTPADPGGTNYGYTF. The DNA for the CDR3 is TGTGCCAGCACCCCAGCTGACCCGGGAGGGACTAACTATGGCTACACCTTC.

V usage is TRBV4-1 and J usage is TRBJ2-3, with TRBD2 matching 12 bases. Germline V gene lookup returns CDR1 MGHRA and CDR2 YSYEKL. Trimming removed 0 bases from V and 2 bases from J; junction bases left unmatched: 15. This CDR3 comprises 21 residues. The CDR3 bases are TGCGCCAGCAGCCAAGAATTGGGAACTAGCGGGGGGTCCCGGGACACAGATACGCAGTATTTT. Residues: CASSQELGTSGGSRDTDTQYF.

The genes are TRBV12-3 or TRBV12-4 and TRBJ1-2; D unresolved. Trimming stripped 2 bases from V and 6 bases from J, with 10 bases between. This CDR3 has 13 amino acids. The CDR3 DNA reads TGTGCCAGCAGTTTAAACAGTAAGGATGGCTACACCTTC. Translated: CASSLNSKDGYTF.